The 26 T cell receptor beta chains in this list originate from one sample, sequenced in a study of T cell responses to AZD1222 COVID-19 vaccine. Sequenced by immunoSEQ multiplex PCR; TCRdb stores in-frame clones only, minus some. The sample has approximately 180,000 clones; just over 90% are singletons. The sequences come from peripheral blood, collected on day 0 of AZD1222 vaccination. Receptor source: an adult in good health.

The rearrangement links TRBV14 to TRBJ1-4; 7 bases fit TRBD1. The junction had 7 bases not matched to a gene; V was cut back by 2 bases and J by 10 bases. The CDR3 loop spans 14 amino acids. Germline V CDR1 and CDR2: SGHDN, FVKESK. The CDR3 DNA sequence: TGTGCCAGCAGCCAAAACGTCAGGGGGGGAAAACTGTTTTTT. It codes for CASSQNVRGGKLFF. The whole variable domain, filled in from reference TRBV14 and TRBJ1-4, reads EAGVTQFPSHSVIEKGQTVTLRCDPISGHDNLYWYRRVMGKEIKFLLHFVKESKQDESGMPNNRFLAERTGGTYSTLKVQPAELEDSGVYFCASSQNVRGGKLFFGSGTQLSVL.

The chain is built from TRBV5-6 and TRBJ2-7, with 10 bases aligning to TRBD2. CDR1 SGHDT and CDR2 YYEEEE come from the germline V gene. This CDR3 has 14 residues. Germline trimming cut 1 base from V and 6 bases from J; bases unmatched to any gene: 4. For the CDR3, the DNA is TGTGCCAGCAGCTTGAGTCTAGCGGGAGTCGAGCAGTACTTC. It encodes CASSLSLAGVEQYF.

This clone was picked up a small number of times. This chain joins TRBV5-6 and TRBJ1-3, with 11 bases that match TRBD1. Germline CDR1 is SGHDT and CDR2 is YYEEEE. The CDR3 covers 16 residues. After removal of 4 bases from V and 3 bases from J, the junction contained 6 bases not matched to a gene. The CDR3: CASSPGTGGSGNTIYF. The DNA of the CDR3 is TGTGCCAGCAGCCCGGGGACAGGGGGTAGTGGAAACACCATATATTTT.

This clone was picked up many times. This chain uses TRBV27 with TRBJ2-1; no firm D call. Germline V lookup: CDR1 MNHEY, CDR2 SMNVEV (reference sequence). Trimming took 6 bases from V and 10 from J, leaving 13 bases between them. The CDR3 covers 12 residues. DNA for the CDR3: TGTGCCAGCAGCCGTGGCTGGTCGGAGCAGTTCTTC. This sequence encodes CASSRGWSEQFF.

V gene TRBV3-1 (or the pseudogene TRBV3-2) combines with J gene TRBJ2-5; a weak D match, TRBD1 (7 bases). Germline CDR1 reads LGHDT; CDR2 reads YNNKEL (reference sequence). The CDR3 is made up of 15 amino acids. Trimming removed 5 bases at V and 2 bases at J, with 15 bases between. The CDR3 nucleotides read TGTGCCAGCAGCACCAGGGGGGTGAGTCAAGAGACCCAGTACTTC. It codes for CASSTRGVSQETQYF.

The chain recombines TRBV24-1 with TRBJ2-7; no definite D call. There are 12 residues in the CDR3. The germline gives CDR1 KGHDR, CDR2 SFDVKD. V was trimmed by 12 bases and J by 2 bases, leaving 13 bases between them. CDR3 loop: CAPRNDTYEQYF. DNA for the CDR3: TGTGCCCCCCGGAATGACACCTACGAGCAGTACTTC.

The chain is built from TRBV30 and TRBJ1-1; tentatively, D is TRBD1 (5 bases). CDR1 is GTSNPN and CDR2 is SVGIG in the germline V gene (reference sequence). The V and J ends lost 2 bases and 11 bases respectively, with 18 bases between them. The CDR3 has 13 amino acids. The CDR3 nucleotides read TGTGCCTGGAGTCTTCCGGGACGTCGGACCGCTTTCTTT. Amino acids: CAWSLPGRRTAFF.

The chain links TRBV5-1 to TRBJ1-5; 10 positions agree with TRBD1. The CDR3 is 15 residues long. Trimming cost V 4 bases and J 3 bases; bases outside gene matches: 4. Germline values: CDR1 SGHRS, CDR2 YFSETQ. The CDR3 sequence: CASSPGTGDNQPQHF. DNA for the CDR3: TGCGCCAGCAGCCCCGGGACAGGGGACAATCAGCCCCAGCATTTT.

This clone showed up just a few times. The rearrangement uses TRBV19 and TRBJ1-1; TRBD1 might be the D (6 bases). This CDR3 comprises 15 residues. The germline gives CDR1 LNHDA, CDR2 SQIVND (reference sequence). With 9 bases removed from V and 6 bases from J, the gap between germline ends came to 23 bases. CDR3 region: CASDNVDRGDSEAFF. The CDR3 coding sequence is TGTGCCAGCGACAACGTGGACAGAGGGGACTCTGAAGCTTTCTTT.

V gene TRBV2 combines with J gene TRBJ2-7; TRBD2 agrees at 8 bases. Germline CDR1 reads SNHLY; CDR2 reads FYNNEI. The trim removed 9 bases at V and 6 bases at J, leaving 10 bases unmatched. This CDR3 contains 13 residues. CDR3 coding DNA: TGTGCCAGAGGGAACCCGGGAGGGTCCGAGCAGTACTTC. As protein: CARGNPGGSEQYF.

The rearrangement uses TRBV7-9 and TRBJ2-1; D uncertain. Germline CDR1 reads SEHNR; CDR2 reads FQNEAQ (reference sequence). Trimming took 0 bases from V and 4 from J, leaving 7 bases between them. The CDR3 has 14 amino acids. DNA of the CDR3: TGTGCCAGCAGCTTAGCGGGCCCGTACAATGAGCAGTTCTTC. Translated, it gives CASSLAGPYNEQFF.

Only a few counts were recorded for this clone. This rearrangement joins TRBV7-9 to TRBJ1-1; no definite D call. The ends were cut back, 5 bases at V and 7 bases at J, with 11 bases in the middle. Germline CDR1 is SEHNR and CDR2 is FQNEAQ (reference sequence). The CDR3 is 12 residues long. CDR3 amino acids: CASSVGRREAFF. In DNA, the CDR3 is TGTGCCAGCAGCGTAGGCAGACGTGAAGCTTTCTTT.

The CDR3, as DNA: TGTGCCATCAGTGGGGGGACTAGCGTGACCGGGGAGCTGTTTTTT. It specifies CAISGGTSVTGELFF. The rearrangement uses TRBV10-3 and TRBJ2-2; 10 bases align to TRBD2. J gave up 5 bases and V 4 bases, and 4 bases lay outside the gene matches. The CDR3 length is 15 residues. The germline V gene encodes CDR1 ENHRY and CDR2 SYGVKD.

The chain carries TRBV27 and TRBJ2-1; D is possibly TRBD2 (6 bases). Germline values: CDR1 MNHEY, CDR2 SMNVEV (reference sequence). CDR3 length: 15 residues. Trimming shortened V by 5 bases and J by 2 bases, and 13 bases separated the two germline ends. The CDR3, as DNA: TGTGCCAGCAGTCCGGGGGTGGGGACCTACAATGAGCAGTTCTTC. Its translation: CASSPGVGTYNEQFF.

The rearrangement uses TRBV20-1 and TRBJ1-2; D is unclear. CDR3 size: 11 residues. V gave up 1 base and J gave up 8 bases, with 8 bases separating them. Germline V lookup: CDR1 DFQATT, CDR2 SNEGSKA (reference sequence). CDR3 loop: CSARGSEGYTF. The CDR3 region has the DNA TGCAGTGCTAGAGGGTCAGAAGGCTACACCTTC.

The chain employs TRBV20-1 and TRBJ2-7; D gene unclear. Trimming shortened V by 0 bases and J by 0 bases, and 0 bases separated the two germline ends. The germline V gene has CDR1 DFQATT and CDR2 SNEGSKA (reference sequence). This CDR3 contains 11 residues. The CDR3 protein is CSARDSYEQYF. The DNA for the CDR3 is TGCAGTGCTAGAGACTCCTACGAGCAGTACTTC.

This chain connects TRBV2 to TRBJ2-6; D gene uncertain. Germline V gene lookup returns CDR1 SNHLY and CDR2 FYNNEI. The V and J ends lost 4 bases and 2 bases respectively, with 0 bases between them. The CDR3 has 12 amino acids. CDR3 DNA sequence: TGTGCCAGCAGTGCTGGGGCCAACGTCCTGACTTTC. Protein sequence: CASSAGANVLTF. Full variable domain (outside the CDR3, taken from reference TRBV2 and TRBJ2-6): EPEVTQTPSHQVTQMGQEVILRCVPISNHLYFYWYRQILGQKVEFLVSFYNNEISEKSEIFDDQFSVERPDGSNFTLKIRSTKLEDSAMYFCASSAGANVLTFGAGSRLTVL.

The chain employs TRBV6-5 and TRBJ1-2; 8 bases map to TRBD1. Germline V lookup: CDR1 MNHEY, CDR2 SVGAGI. This CDR3 is 10 amino acids long. Trimming at V came to 10 bases and at J to 10 bases, leaving 5 bases not matched to a gene. This CDR3 is CAIRGQDYTF. CDR3 sequence (DNA): TGTGCCATCAGGGGGCAAGACTACACCTTC.

This clone was recorded only once. The rearrangement links TRBV7-2 to TRBJ2-7; TRBD1 matches at 11 bases. This CDR3 is built from 19 residues. V shed 1 base, J shed 5 bases, and the junction held 16 bases outside the gene matches. Germline V CDR1 and CDR2: SGHTA, FQGNSA. The CDR3 sequence: CASSLGRTGGERGRDEQYF. CDR3 coding DNA: TGTGCCAGCAGCTTAGGGAGGACAGGGGGCGAGCGCGGGAGAGACGAGCAGTACTTC. Variable domain in full (rest from reference TRBV7-2 and TRBJ2-7): GAGVSQSPSNKVTEKGKDVELRCDPISGHTALYWYRQSLGQGLEFLIYFQGNSAPDKSGLPSDRFSAERTGGSVSTLTIQRTQQEDSAVYLCASSLGRTGGERGRDEQYFGPGTRLTVT.

This chain connects TRBV7-9 to TRBJ2-3; a weak D match, TRBD1 (5 bases). The CDR3 consists of 14 residues. Trimming took off 5 bases at V and 2 bases at J, with 11 bases between the two ends. Germline CDR1 is SEHNR and CDR2 is FQNEAQ (reference sequence). CDR3 loop: CASSPGRNTDTQYF. The CDR3 coding sequence is TGTGCCAGCAGCCCAGGGCGTAACACAGATACGCAGTATTTT.

The V and J genes are TRBV2 and TRBJ2-2; 7 positions match TRBD1. The J segment lost 5 bases and the V segment lost 10 bases, leaving 4 bases of the junction unmatched. From germline, CDR1 is SNHLY and CDR2 FYNNEI. The CDR3 length is 12 residues. The CDR3 is CANAQGTGELFF. CDR3 DNA sequence: TGTGCCAACGCACAGGGGACCGGGGAGCTGTTTTTT.

The chain combines TRBV7-9 with TRBJ1-2, with a weak D call TRBD1 (6 bases). Deletions cut 5 bases from V and 8 bases from J, with 21 bases between. This CDR3 is 15 amino acids long. Germline CDR1 SEHNR, CDR2 FQNEAQ (reference sequence). CDR3 loop: CASSPALNSGVGYTF. CDR3 nucleotides: TGTGCCAGCAGCCCCGCGCTAAATTCAGGGGTGGGCTACACCTTC.

The chain couples TRBV29-1 to TRBJ1-2; perhaps TRBD1 as D (5 bases). The ends were cut back, 6 bases at V and 8 bases at J, with 19 bases in the middle. Germline CDR1 and CDR2: SQVTM and ANQGSEA. This CDR3 contains 13 residues. CDR3 nucleotides: TGCAGCGTCCCCGAGCGGGGCCCTTTCGGCTACACCTTC. Its translation is CSVPERGPFGYTF.

V and J are TRBV7-2 and TRBJ2-7, with 7 bases aligning to TRBD1. The V gene end was trimmed by 5 bases and the J gene end by 3 bases; junction bases not matched to a gene: 13. This CDR3 has 16 amino acids. The germline V gene encodes CDR1 SGHTA and CDR2 FQGNSA. This chain's CDR3 is CASSLMSWDRFYEQYF. The CDR3 nucleotides read TGTGCCAGCAGCCTTATGTCTTGGGACAGATTCTACGAGCAGTACTTC.

The chain couples TRBV6-5 to TRBJ1-1; 10 nucleotides line up with TRBD1. Germline V gene sequence: CDR1 MNHEY, CDR2 SVGAGI. The junction had 4 bases not matched to a gene; V was cut back by 6 bases and J by 0 bases. The CDR3 spans 15 residues. The CDR3 nucleotides read TGTGCCAGCAGACCCGGGACAGGGGTGAACACTGAAGCTTTCTTT. Residues: CASRPGTGVNTEAFF.

CDR3 loop: CAWSLDSYEQYF. The CDR3 DNA reads as TGTGCCTGGAGTTTGGACTCCTACGAGCAGTACTTC. This sequence joins TRBV30 and TRBJ2-7; D is uncertain. Trimming cost V 2 bases and J 0 bases, with 5 bases left between them. CDR1 is GTSNPN and CDR2 is SVGIG in the germline V gene (reference sequence). The CDR3 covers 12 residues.